This T cell receptor beta chain was captured in a study of T cells in localized non-small cell lung cancer. Study-wide results and caveats: Tumor showed lower T cell clonality than uninvolved adjacent lung, where it was highest. Heterogeneity remains possible, as sequencing covered one tumor region only.

The method was immunoSEQ multiplex PCR; TCRdb's version includes in-frame clones alone and lacks a portion of them. The sample has roughly 9,600 clones; around 90% are singletons. CDR3 length: 13 amino acids. Germline V lookup: CDR1 LGHNA, CDR2 YSLEER. Trimming removed 4 bases from V and 3 bases from J; junction bases left unmatched: 0. Worth noting for this clone: Its antigen is unknown.

This chain joins TRBV4-3 and TRBJ2-7; 10 bases map to TRBD1. The material sequenced was peripheral blood, taken before any cancer treatment. This sequence originates from a male donor at least 60 years old with stage III squamous cell lung carcinoma. The CDR3 region is CASSRDRGYEQYF. The CDR3 bases are TGCGCCAGCAGCCGGGACAGGGGCTACGAGCAGTACTTC.